This T cell receptor (beta chain) was identified in a study of Ad26.COV2.S vaccination and SARS-CoV-2 variants. In the study overall: Among those in the COV1001 Ad26.COV2.S trial arm was the donor. Points from the study as a whole: Placebo and vaccine recipients had non-spike TCR breadth that was similar.

From germline, CDR1 is SEHNR and CDR2 FQNEAQ (reference sequence). This CDR3 contains 15 residues. Trimming at V came to 3 bases and at J to 6 bases, leaving 8 bases not matched to a gene. Specified treatment: 19 received Ad26.COV2.S at low or high dose, single or two shots; roughly 5 received placebo; per-sample allocation not given. Day 63 after the first vaccine or placebo injection was the time point for sampling. Concerning this clone: Antigen: not known.

TCRdb keeps only in-frame clones here, not all; method: immunoSEQ multiplex PCR. In the table there are about 320,000 clones, around four fifths of which are singletons. This clonotype originated in a person between 18 and 65 years old who received the Ad26.COV2.S COVID-19 vaccine or a placebo. The chain links TRBV7-9 to TRBJ2-7; TRBD1 matches 10 bases. Here the sequenced sample was peripheral blood, taken in a trial of Ad26.COV2.S vaccine versus placebo. Written as DNA, the CDR3 is TGTGCCAGCAGCTTTTGGGGGACAGGGGCGTCCGAGCAGTACTTC. Its protein is CASSFWGTGASEQYF.